This entry lists 10 T cell receptor beta chains sequenced from one sample in a study of glioma-infiltrating T cells. Using RNA template, CDR3s of TCR alpha and beta were amplified with iRepertoire arm-PCR. TCRdb re-derived calls from the multiplex PCR reads in MiXCR, one entry per CDR3 protein. The table lists approximately 140,000 distinct CDR3 sequences, approximately 24% of them singletons, with about a quarter in the top ten. The material sequenced was glioma tissue, nonneoplastic brain tissue, or PBMCs (not recorded which). These receptor sequences come from a human donor with low-grade glioma or glioblastoma, undergoing nonglioma brain surgery, or in good health (not recorded which).

DNA of the CDR3: TGTGCCAGTTCCGTAACCGGGACAGGGAATCAGCCCCAGCATTTT. Protein sequence: CASSVTGTGNQPQHF. The chain links TRBV19 to TRBJ1-5; 9 bases agree with TRBD1. The CDR3 is 15 residues long. Germline V gene data show CDR1 as LNHDA and CDR2 as SQIVND (reference sequence). With V trimmed by 8 bases and J by 4 bases, 9 bases remained unmatched.

The chain carries TRBV9 and TRBJ1-1; 7 nucleotides align to TRBD1. This CDR3 is built from 15 residues. Unmatched junction bases numbered 5, after V lost 3 bases and J lost 0 bases. The germline CDR1 and CDR2 sequences are SGDLS and YYNGEE. CDR3 residues: CASSATGDMNTEAFF. The CDR3 bases are TGTGCCAGCAGCGCTACAGGGGACATGAACACTGAAGCTTTCTTT.

The V gene is TRBV7-2, the J gene TRBJ1-5; maybe TRBD1 (5 bases). Per the germline V gene, CDR1 is SGHTA and CDR2 is FQGNSA. The V end lost 6 bases, the J end lost 3 bases, and 12 bases lay between the germline ends. The CDR3 covers 14 residues. The CDR3 DNA reads TGTGCCAGCAGTGATCGGGGGAACAATCAGCCCCAGCATTTT. Translation gives CASSDRGNNQPQHF.

A note on this clonotype: A much larger clone differs from this one at a single base, so this may be a read error. This chain connects TRBV6-6 to TRBJ2-5; D is unclear. Looked up from germline, CDR1 is MNHNY and CDR2 is SVGAGI (reference sequence). The CDR3 spans 14 residues. V lost 4 bases and J lost 1, with 10 bases in between. The CDR3 DNA follows: TGTGCCAGCAGTTCAAGGGAAGGCCAAGAGACCCAGTACTTC. It yields the protein CASSSREGQETQYF.

The CDR3 spells CASSSRTDRQRLRSYNEQFF. The CDR3, as DNA: TGTGCCAGCAGTTCCCGAACGGACAGGCAGCGGTTGAGGTCCTACAATGAGCAGTTCTTC. The chain is built from TRBV6-4 and TRBJ2-1; 7 nucleotides match TRBD1. Germline V gene data show CDR1 as MRHNA and CDR2 as SNTAGT. Unmatched junction bases numbered 20, after V lost 5 bases and J lost 1 base. This CDR3 spans 20 amino acids.

This clonotype was detected many times. The rearrangement joins TRBV6-1 to TRBJ1-5, with a weak D call TRBD1 (5 bases). Trimming took 5 bases from V and 4 from J, leaving 18 bases between them. This CDR3 is 16 amino acids long. Germline V gene lookup returns CDR1 MNHNS and CDR2 SASEGT. The CDR3 spells CASSPQGSGGNQPQHF. CDR3 coding DNA: TGTGCCAGCAGTCCTCAGGGAAGTGGTGGGAATCAGCCCCAGCATTTT.

The sample holds a few counts of this clonotype. J is TRBJ1-2 and V is TRBV12-3 or TRBV12-4; 7 positions match TRBD1. V lost 6 bases and J lost 0; bases outside the gene matches: 10. The CDR3 totals 16 residues. CDR3: CASRFDRATPNYGYTF. The CDR3 bases are TGTGCCAGCAGATTTGACAGGGCCACCCCTAACTATGGCTACACCTTC.

This chain links TRBV2 with TRBJ2-5; 8 bases line up with TRBD2. After removal of 6 bases from V and 5 bases from J, the junction contained 8 bases not matched to a gene. This CDR3 has 14 amino acids. The germline V gene has CDR1 SNHLY and CDR2 FYNNEI. CDR3 sequence: CASREGIAGETQYF. DNA for the CDR3: TGTGCCAGCAGGGAGGGAATAGCGGGGGAGACCCAGTACTTC.

This clonotype was seen only a few times. The rearrangement links TRBV24-1 to TRBJ1-1; a weak D match, TRBD1 (5 bases). The ends were cut back, 3 bases at V and 7 bases at J, with 8 bases in the middle. The V gene's germline CDR1 is KGHDR and CDR2 SFDVKD. The CDR3 covers 12 residues. CDR3 DNA sequence: TGTGCCACCAGTGATGACAGATTTGAAGCTTTCTTT. It specifies CATSDDRFEAFF.

The J gene is TRBJ1-4, the V gene TRBV2; D uncertain. V was clipped by 5 bases and J by 8 bases, with 15 bases between them. Germline CDR1 SNHLY, CDR2 FYNNEI. CDR3 length equals 14 residues. CDR3 DNA sequence: TGTGCCAGCAGTACCCCCCCGGTGGGGGAAAAACTGTTTTTT. Protein sequence: CASSTPPVGEKLFF.